This entry is about one T cell receptor beta chain. CDR3 length: 13 amino acids. V shed 6 bases and J shed 4 bases, with 13 bases lying between them. The germline V gene has CDR1 MNHEY and CDR2 SVGAGI. Clones were read by immunoSEQ multiplex PCR, and TCRdb kept only the in-frame ones, dropping some. Of around 50,000 clones in the sample, approximately 93% were seen once. The clonotype comes from a man between 35 and 55 years old with rheumatoid arthritis. The chain joins TRBV6-5 to TRBJ2-7, with D possibly being TRBD1 (6 bases). Sequencing used PBMCs. The CDR3 loop is CASRVGRGYEQYF. In nucleotides, the CDR3 is TGTGCCAGCAGAGTGGGCAGGGGATACGAGCAGTACTTC.